The rows below give T cell receptor beta chains drawn from one sample of a study of blood T cell repertoires in COVID-19. Sequencing used immunoSEQ multiplex PCR; TCRdb keeps in-frame clones, though not all of them. The sample has over 120,000 clones, 60% to 85% seen once; the top ten hold 4.5% to 5%. Specimen: peripheral blood. These receptors all stem from a woman over 75 with active or convalescent COVID-19. Both conserved end residues are part of each CDR3. The D gene is left open where the match is weak. Some rows mark clone size as missing; the rest say once, few, many or name a class of expanded clone.

-,TRBJ2-1,-,TRBV15,CATSREQGSSYNEQFF
TRBD1,TRBJ1-5,-,TRBV5-1,CASSIGTENQPQHF
-,TRBJ1-1,-,TRBV19,CASSIGRGRNMNTEAFF
-,TRBJ1-4,-,TRBV12-3/TRBV12-4,CASSLGQREKLFF
TRBD2,TRBJ2-1,-,TRBV20-1,CSASNRGGVNEQFF
TRBD1,TRBJ1-2,-,TRBV11-3,CASSPARDRVYGYTF
-,TRBJ1-2,-,TRBV5-1,CASSLRDILYYGYTF
-,TRBJ2-2,few,TRBV7-3,CASSFGLFTGELFF
TRBD1,TRBJ2-2,-,TRBV7-9,CASSDRVIVTGELFF
-,TRBJ2-7,-,TRBV2,CASSDQTSYEQYF
-,TRBJ2-7,-,TRBV6-2/TRBV6-3,CASSYLQGYERYF
-,TRBJ1-4,-,TRBV4-2,CASSQDSRGKLFF
-,TRBJ2-7,-,TRBV18,CASSPRLMTLSSYEQYF
-,TRBJ2-2,-,TRBV6-5,CASTIEPGELFF
TRBD1,TRBJ1-5,-,TRBV19,CASRQGDLTRQPQHF
-,TRBJ2-5,-,TRBV27,CASSLRGGETQYF
TRBD1,TRBJ1-3,-,TRBV19,CASAGGSSLSGNTIYF
TRBD1,TRBJ2-7,-,TRBV7-3,CASSLSPGQGYEQYF
-,TRBJ2-5,few,TRBV6-6,CASSPHRIPFEVQETQYF
-,TRBJ2-2,few,TRBV7-2,CASSPGLGNTGELFF
-,TRBJ1-1,-,TRBV13,CASSFGGGRHSLMNTEAFF
-,TRBJ1-4,few,TRBV5-1,CASSFREANEKLFF
TRBD1,TRBJ2-7,-,TRBV5-4,CASSLGQGSSYEQYF
-,TRBJ2-7,-,TRBV11-2,CASSLERTANEQYF
-,TRBJ2-7,-,TRBV18,CASSRTASSYEQYF
TRBD2,TRBJ2-5,-,TRBV4-1,CASSQETLAGGLQETQYF
-,TRBJ2-7,few,TRBV10-3,CAISANPPTVDYEQYF
-,TRBJ1-2,-,TRBV4-2,CASSHADTYGYTF
-,TRBJ1-2,-,TRBV6-5,CASTLRGYGYTF
TRBD1,TRBJ2-7,-,TRBV14,CASSQDVIGQAYEQYF
-,TRBJ2-1,-,TRBV18,CASSQGIGNEQFF
TRBD1,TRBJ1-1,-,TRBV28,CASSVRGQVNTEAFF
TRBD1,TRBJ1-5,-,TRBV19,CASSTGTGVGQPQHF
-,TRBJ2-5,-,TRBV14,CASSQTLYQETQYF
TRBD1,TRBJ2-5,-,TRBV5-5,CASSLGTGKEETQYF
-,TRBJ2-4,once,TRBV3-1/TRBV3-2,CASSRTVKNIQYF
-,TRBJ1-5,few,TRBV27,CASSLWGGNQPQHF
-,TRBJ2-2,-,TRBV5-4,CASSLSKSGGELFF
-,TRBJ2-1,-,TRBV27,CASSPKQTRSLVVGSYNEQFF
-,TRBJ1-3,-,TRBV7-8,CASSLQGHGNSNTIYF
-,TRBJ2-7,-,TRBV28,CASSSGAGDKPEQYF
-,TRBJ1-2,few,TRBV30,CAWSVGQSYGYTF
-,TRBJ1-2,-,TRBV2,CASSGPRLYGYTF
TRBD1,TRBJ1-6,-,TRBV3-1/TRBV3-2,CASSRGTGENSPLHF
TRBD1,TRBJ1-6,-,TRBV29-1,CSVGDSDNSPLHF
TRBD1,TRBJ1-2,-,TRBV12-3/TRBV12-4,CASSNRGSYTF
TRBD1,TRBJ1-4,-,TRBV6-5,CASSYNRQGGEKLFF
-,TRBJ1-5,-,TRBV18,CASSPGRGGNQPQHF
-,TRBJ2-7,-,TRBV29-1,CSVVPRLAGPEQYF